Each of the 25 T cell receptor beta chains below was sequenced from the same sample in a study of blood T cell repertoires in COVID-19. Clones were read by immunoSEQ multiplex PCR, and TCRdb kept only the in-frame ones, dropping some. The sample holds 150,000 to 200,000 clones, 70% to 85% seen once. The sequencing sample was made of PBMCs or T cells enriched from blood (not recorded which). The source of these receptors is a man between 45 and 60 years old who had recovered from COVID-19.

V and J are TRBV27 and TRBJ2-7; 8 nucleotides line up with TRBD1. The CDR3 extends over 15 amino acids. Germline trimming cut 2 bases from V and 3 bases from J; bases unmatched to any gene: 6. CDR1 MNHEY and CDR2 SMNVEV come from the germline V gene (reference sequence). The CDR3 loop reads CASSLKTGGIYEQYF. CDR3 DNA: TGTGCCAGCAGTTTAAAAACAGGGGGAATCTACGAGCAGTACTTC.

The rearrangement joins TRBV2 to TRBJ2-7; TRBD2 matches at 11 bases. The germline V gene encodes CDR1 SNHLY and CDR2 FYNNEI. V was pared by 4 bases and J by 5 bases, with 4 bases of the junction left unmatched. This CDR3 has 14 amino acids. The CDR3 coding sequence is TGTGCCAGCAGTGTAGCGGGGGGGCACAACGAGCAGTACTTC. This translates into CASSVAGGHNEQYF. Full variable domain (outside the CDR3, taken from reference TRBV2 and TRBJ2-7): EPEVTQTPSHQVTQMGQEVILRCVPISNHLYFYWYRQILGQKVEFLVSFYNNEISEKSEIFDDQFSVERPDGSNFTLKIRSTKLEDSAMYFCASSVAGGHNEQYFGPGTRLTVT.

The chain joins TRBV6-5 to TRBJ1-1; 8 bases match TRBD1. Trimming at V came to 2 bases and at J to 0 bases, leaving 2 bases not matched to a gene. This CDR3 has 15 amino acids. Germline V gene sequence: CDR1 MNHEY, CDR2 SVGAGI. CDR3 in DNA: TGTGCCAGCAGTTACCAGGGGGCGGTGAACACTGAAGCTTTCTTT. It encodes CASSYQGAVNTEAFF.

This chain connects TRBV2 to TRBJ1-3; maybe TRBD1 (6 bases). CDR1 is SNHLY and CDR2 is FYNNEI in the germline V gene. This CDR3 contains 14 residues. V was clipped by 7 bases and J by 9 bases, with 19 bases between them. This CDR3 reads CASTQGGGFGTIYF. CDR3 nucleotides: TGTGCCAGCACCCAGGGAGGGGGATTCGGCACCATATATTTT.

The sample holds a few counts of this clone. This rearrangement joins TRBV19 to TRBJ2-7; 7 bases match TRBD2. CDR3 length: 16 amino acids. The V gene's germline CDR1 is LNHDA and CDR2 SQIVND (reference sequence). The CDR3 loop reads CRLHTRRLARRYEQYF. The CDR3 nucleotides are TGTAGACTTCACACCCGCAGACTAGCTCGTCGGTACGAGCAGTACTTC.

CDR3 sequence reads: CASSAPGGGTYEQYF. In DNA, the CDR3 is TGTGCCAGCAGCGCCCCCGGGGGGGGAACCTACGAGCAGTACTTC. This chain links TRBV7-9 with TRBJ2-7; TRBD2 agrees at 8 bases. With 5 bases clipped from V and 2 bases from J, the junction kept 8 bases outside the gene matches. This CDR3 has 15 amino acids. CDR1 SEHNR and CDR2 FQNEAQ come from the germline V gene (reference sequence).

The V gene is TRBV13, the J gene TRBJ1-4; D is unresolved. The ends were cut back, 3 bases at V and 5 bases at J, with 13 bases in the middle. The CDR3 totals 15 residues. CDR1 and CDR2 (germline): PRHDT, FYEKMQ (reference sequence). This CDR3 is CASSLYETSNEKLFF. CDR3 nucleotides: TGTGCCAGCAGCTTGTATGAGACATCGAATGAAAAACTGTTTTTT.

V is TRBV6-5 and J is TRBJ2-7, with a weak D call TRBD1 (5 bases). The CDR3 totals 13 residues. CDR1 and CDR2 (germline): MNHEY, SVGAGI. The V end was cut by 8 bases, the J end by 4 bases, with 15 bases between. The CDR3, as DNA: TGTGCCAGCGGAAGGGGCCCAGTATACGAGCAGTACTTC. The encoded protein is CASGRGPVYEQYF.

The CDR3 protein is CASSQEGAFTEAFF. In DNA form, the CDR3 reads TGCGCCAGCAGCCAAGAGGGGGCTTTCACTGAAGCTTTCTTT. This chain links TRBV4-3 with TRBJ1-1; D is possibly TRBD1 (6 bases). Trimming removed 0 bases at V and 4 bases at J, with 9 bases between. This CDR3 is built from 14 residues. Germline lookup yields CDR1 LGHNA and CDR2 YSLEER.

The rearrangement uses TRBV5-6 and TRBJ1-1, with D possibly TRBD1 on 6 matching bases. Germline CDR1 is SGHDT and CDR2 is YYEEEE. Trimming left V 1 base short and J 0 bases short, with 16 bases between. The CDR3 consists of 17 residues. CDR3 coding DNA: TGTGCCAGCAGCTTGTGGGCCAAACAGGGATTGAACACTGAAGCTTTCTTT. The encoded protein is CASSLWAKQGLNTEAFF. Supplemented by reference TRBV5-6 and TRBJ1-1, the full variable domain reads DAGVTQSPTHLIKTRGQQVTLRCSPKSGHDTVSWYQQALGQGPQFIFQYYEEEERQRGNFPDRFSGHQFPNYSSELNVNALLLGDSALYLCASSLWAKQGLNTEAFFGQGTRLTVV.

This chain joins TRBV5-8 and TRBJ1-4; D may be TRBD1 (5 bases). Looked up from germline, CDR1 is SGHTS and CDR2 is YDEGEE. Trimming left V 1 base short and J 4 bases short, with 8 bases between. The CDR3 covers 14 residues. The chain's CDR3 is CASSLRQNNEKLFF. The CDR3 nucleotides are TGTGCCAGCAGCTTGCGACAGAATAATGAAAAACTGTTTTTT.

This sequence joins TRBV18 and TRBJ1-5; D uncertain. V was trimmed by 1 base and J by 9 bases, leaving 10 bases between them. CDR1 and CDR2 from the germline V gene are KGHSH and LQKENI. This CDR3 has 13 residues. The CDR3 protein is CASSPRRDGPQHF. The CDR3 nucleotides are TGTGCCAGCTCACCACGCCGGGATGGGCCCCAGCATTTT.

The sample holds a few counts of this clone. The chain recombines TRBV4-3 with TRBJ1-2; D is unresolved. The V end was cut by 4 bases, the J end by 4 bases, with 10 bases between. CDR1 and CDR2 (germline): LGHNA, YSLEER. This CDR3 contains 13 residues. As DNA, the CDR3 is TGCGCCAGCAGCCGCGATCAATTCTATGGCTACACCTTC. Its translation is CASSRDQFYGYTF.

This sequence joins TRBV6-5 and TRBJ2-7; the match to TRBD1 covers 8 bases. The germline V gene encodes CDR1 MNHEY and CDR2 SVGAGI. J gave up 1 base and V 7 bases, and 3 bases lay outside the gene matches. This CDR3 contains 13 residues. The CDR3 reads CASTGQVSYEQYF. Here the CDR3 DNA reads TGTGCCAGCACGGGACAGGTATCCTACGAGCAGTACTTC.

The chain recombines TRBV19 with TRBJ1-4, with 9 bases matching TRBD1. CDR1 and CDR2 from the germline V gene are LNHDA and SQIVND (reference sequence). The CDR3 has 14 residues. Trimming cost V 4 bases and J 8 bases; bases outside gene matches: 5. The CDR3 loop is CASSTYRGREKLFF. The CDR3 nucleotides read TGTGCCAGTAGTACGTACAGGGGGCGCGAAAAACTGTTTTTT.

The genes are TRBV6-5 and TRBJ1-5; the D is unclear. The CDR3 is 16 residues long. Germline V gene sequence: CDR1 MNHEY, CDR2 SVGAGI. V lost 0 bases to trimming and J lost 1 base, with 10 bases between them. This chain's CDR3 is CASSYSRAESNQPQHF. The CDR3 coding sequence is TGTGCCAGCAGTTACTCGAGGGCAGAGAGCAATCAGCCCCAGCATTTT.

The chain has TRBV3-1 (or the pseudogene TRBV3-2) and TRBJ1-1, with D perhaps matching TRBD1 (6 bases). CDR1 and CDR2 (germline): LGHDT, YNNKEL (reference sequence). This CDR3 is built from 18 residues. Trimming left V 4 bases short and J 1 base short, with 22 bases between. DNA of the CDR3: TGTGCCAGCAGCCGGTTTCCTGATTCTGGGACATCGAACACTGAAGCTTTCTTT. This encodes CASSRFPDSGTSNTEAFF.

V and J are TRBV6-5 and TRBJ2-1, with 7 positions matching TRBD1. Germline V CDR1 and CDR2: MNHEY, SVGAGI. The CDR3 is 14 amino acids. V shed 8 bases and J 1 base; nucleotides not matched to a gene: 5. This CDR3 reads CASCRGPSYNEQFF. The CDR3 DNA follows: TGTGCCAGCTGTAGGGGGCCATCCTACAATGAGCAGTTCTTC.

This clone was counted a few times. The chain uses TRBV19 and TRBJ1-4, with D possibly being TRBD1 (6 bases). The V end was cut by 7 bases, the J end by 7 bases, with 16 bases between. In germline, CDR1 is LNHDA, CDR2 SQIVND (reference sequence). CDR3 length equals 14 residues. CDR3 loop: CASNPTGSGEKLFF. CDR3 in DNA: TGTGCCAGTAACCCAACAGGGAGCGGTGAAAAACTGTTTTTT.

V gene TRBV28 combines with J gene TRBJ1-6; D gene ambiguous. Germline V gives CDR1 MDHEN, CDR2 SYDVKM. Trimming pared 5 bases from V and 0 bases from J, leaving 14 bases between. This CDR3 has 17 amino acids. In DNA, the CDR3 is TGTGCCAGCAGTCTCCACCGGAGGAGCTCCTATAATTCACCCCTCCACTTT. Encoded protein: CASSLHRRSSYNSPLHF.

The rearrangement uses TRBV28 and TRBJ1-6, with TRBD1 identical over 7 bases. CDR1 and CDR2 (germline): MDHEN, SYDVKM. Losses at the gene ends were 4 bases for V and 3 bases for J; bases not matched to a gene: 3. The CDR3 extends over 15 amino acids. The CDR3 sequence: CASSSTGIYNSPLHF. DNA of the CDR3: TGTGCCAGCAGTTCGACAGGGATCTATAATTCACCCCTCCACTTT.

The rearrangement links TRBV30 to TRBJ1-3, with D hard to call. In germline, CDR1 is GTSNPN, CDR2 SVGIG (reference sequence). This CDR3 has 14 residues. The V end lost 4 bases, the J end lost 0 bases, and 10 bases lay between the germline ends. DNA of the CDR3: TGTGCCTGGACCACGGGGAACTCTGGAAACACCATATATTTT. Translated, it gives CAWTTGNSGNTIYF.

CDR3 DNA sequence: TGTGCCAGCACCGGACAGGGAGCTGAAGCTTTCTTT. This translates into CASTGQGAEAFF. This chain uses TRBV2 with TRBJ1-1, with TRBD1 matching 8 bases. V shed 7 bases, J shed 6 bases, and the junction held 4 bases outside the gene matches. Looked up from germline, CDR1 is SNHLY and CDR2 is FYNNEI. The CDR3 covers 12 residues.

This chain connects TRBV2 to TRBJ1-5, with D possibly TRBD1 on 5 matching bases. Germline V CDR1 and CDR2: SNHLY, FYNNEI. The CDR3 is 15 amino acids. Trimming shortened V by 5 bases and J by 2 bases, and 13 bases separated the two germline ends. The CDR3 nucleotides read TGTGCCAGCAGTCCCCAAAGACAGCGCAATCAGCCCCAGCATTTT. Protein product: CASSPQRQRNQPQHF.

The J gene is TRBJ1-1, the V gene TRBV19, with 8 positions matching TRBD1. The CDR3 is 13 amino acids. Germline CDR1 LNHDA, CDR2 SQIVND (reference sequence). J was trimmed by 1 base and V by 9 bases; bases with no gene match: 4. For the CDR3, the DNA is TGTGCCAGCGCGGGACAGGCGAACACTGAAGCTTTCTTT. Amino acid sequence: CASAGQANTEAFF.